The rows below give T cell receptor beta chains drawn from one sample of a study of lymphopenia after photon versus proton radiotherapy. TCRdb keeps only in-frame clones here, not all; method: immunoSEQ multiplex PCR. This table holds approximately 22,000 clones, 70% to 85% found once. This specimen consisted of peripheral blood, obtained from a patient treated with proton-based radiotherapy. Receptors originate from a woman in her 70s with pancreatic cancer. Both conserved end residues are part of each CDR3. The D gene is left open where the match is weak. Part of the rows lack a size; the others show once, few, many or a class for expanded clones.

V: TRBV5-1
D: TRBD2
size: -
J: TRBJ2-5
CDR3: CASSLGPGGSSETQYF
DNA: TGCGCCAGCAGCTTGGGACCCGGGGGGTCGAGCGAGACCCAGTACTTC

V: TRBV7-9
D: TRBD2
size: -
J: TRBJ2-1
CDR3: CASSFVAGGQNEQFF
DNA: TGTGCCAGCAGCTTTGTTGCGGGAGGGCAAAATGAGCAGTTCTTC

V: TRBV4-2
D: TRBD2
size: -
J: TRBJ2-2
CDR3: CASSQVSGKGSGELFF
DNA: TGTGCCAGCAGCCAGGTTAGCGGGAAGGGCTCCGGGGAGCTGTTTTTT

V: TRBV19
D: -
size: -
J: TRBJ2-1
CDR3: CATTRDRVTSGDYNEQFF
DNA: TGTGCCACTACCAGGGACAGGGTGACTAGCGGCGACTACAATGAGCAGTTCTTC

V: TRBV29-1
D: -
size: -
J: TRBJ2-5
CDR3: CSVVGGGGETQYF
DNA: TGCAGCGTTGTGGGAGGGGGCGGAGAGACCCAGTACTTC

V: TRBV6-1
D: TRBD1
size: -
J: TRBJ2-1
CDR3: CASSASIRDRDNEQFF
DNA: TGTGCCAGCAGTGCCTCCATCCGGGACAGGGACAATGAGCAGTTCTTC

V: TRBV30
D: -
size: -
J: TRBJ1-6
CDR3: CAWSVGNSPLHF
DNA: TGTGCCTGGAGTGTCGGAAATTCACCCCTCCACTTT

V: TRBV28
D: TRBD1
size: -
J: TRBJ1-1
CDR3: CASSYPGQVRTEAFF
DNA: TGTGCCAGCAGCTACCCCGGACAGGTGCGGACTGAAGCTTTCTTT

V: TRBV27
D: TRBD2
size: -
J: TRBJ2-2
CDR3: CASSSIWTSGRASGELFF
DNA: TGTGCCAGCAGTTCAATCTGGACTAGCGGGAGGGCTTCCGGGGAGCTGTTTTTT

V: TRBV7-8
D: TRBD1
size: -
J: TRBJ1-2
CDR3: CASSSGQGARYGYTF
DNA: TGTGCCAGCAGCTCGGGACAGGGGGCTAGATATGGCTACACCTTC

V: TRBV28
D: -
size: -
J: TRBJ2-6
CDR3: CASRVPSGANVLTF
DNA: TGTGCCAGCAGGGTGCCGTCTGGGGCCAACGTCCTGACTTTC

V: TRBV28
D: -
size: -
J: TRBJ1-4
CDR3: CAVRDLLLPTNEKLFF
DNA: TGTGCCGTCAGGGATCTGCTCCTTCCAACTAATGAAAAACTGTTTTTT

V: TRBV10-3
D: -
size: -
J: TRBJ1-4
CDR3: CAISARENEKLFF
DNA: TGTGCCATCAGTGCCAGGGAAAATGAAAAACTGTTTTTT

V: TRBV2
D: -
size: -
J: TRBJ2-1
CDR3: CASSDRGRGNEQFF
DNA: TGTGCCAGCAGCGACCGAGGACGGGGGAATGAGCAGTTCTTC

V: TRBV2
D: -
size: -
J: TRBJ2-2
CDR3: CASSGRANTGELFF
DNA: TGTGCCAGCAGTGGGAGGGCGAACACCGGGGAGCTGTTTTTT

V: TRBV4-2
D: TRBD1
size: -
J: TRBJ2-1
CDR3: CASSQEPRGRGLDNEQFF
DNA: TGTGCCAGCAGCCAAGAACCCAGGGGCAGGGGGCTAGACAATGAGCAGTTCTTC

V: TRBV2
D: -
size: once
J: TRBJ2-5
CDR3: CASSGSGARQETQYF
DNA: TGTGCCAGCAGTGGGTCGGGCGCCCGACAAGAGACCCAGTACTTC

V: TRBV7-2
D: -
size: -
J: TRBJ2-2
CDR3: CASSSGGLGTGELFF
DNA: TGTGCCAGCAGCTCCGGAGGGCTCGGCACCGGGGAGCTGTTTTTT

V: TRBV18
D: TRBD1
size: -
J: TRBJ2-7
CDR3: CASSPGTGRAEQYF
DNA: TGTGCCAGCTCACCCGGGACAGGACGCGCCGAGCAGTACTTC

V: TRBV5-6
D: -
size: -
J: TRBJ2-7
CDR3: CASSFRGTEVSYEQYF
DNA: TGTGCCAGCAGCTTCCGTGGGACCGAGGTCTCCTACGAGCAGTACTTC

V: TRBV2
D: -
size: -
J: TRBJ1-4
CDR3: CASSEMAGNEKLFF
DNA: TGTGCCAGCAGTGAAATGGCGGGAAATGAAAAACTGTTTTTT

V: TRBV10-3
D: -
size: -
J: TRBJ2-6
CDR3: CATGGSGANVLTF
DNA: TGTGCCACAGGGGGGTCTGGGGCCAACGTCCTGACTTTC

V: TRBV7-7
D: TRBD2
size: -
J: TRBJ2-3
CDR3: CASSLGGNTDTQYF
DNA: TGTGCTAGCAGCTTGGGGGGGAACACAGATACGCAGTATTTT

V: TRBV6-1
D: -
size: -
J: TRBJ2-2
CDR3: CASSERLGPGELFF
DNA: TGTGCCAGCAGTGAAAGATTGGGCCCCGGGGAGCTGTTTTTT

V: TRBV28
D: -
size: -
J: TRBJ1-3
CDR3: CASSLQRPGGGNTIYF
DNA: TGTGCCAGCAGTCTTCAGCGCCCGGGGGGTGGAAACACCATATATTTT

V: TRBV6-6
D: TRBD1
size: -
J: TRBJ1-1
CDR3: CASSYQDRTSEAFF
DNA: TGTGCCAGCAGTTACCAGGACAGGACTAGTGAAGCTTTCTTT

V: TRBV6-6
D: -
size: -
J: TRBJ2-7
CDR3: CASSSSDEQYF
DNA: TGTGCCAGCAGTTCCTCCGACGAGCAGTACTTC

V: TRBV9
D: -
size: -
J: TRBJ2-5
CDR3: CASSGEGETQYF
DNA: TGTGCCAGCAGCGGCGAAGGAGAGACCCAGTACTTC

V: TRBV10-3
D: -
size: -
J: TRBJ2-7
CDR3: CAIGAASYEQYF
DNA: TGTGCCATCGGGGCAGCCTCCTACGAGCAGTACTTC

V: TRBV11-2
D: -
size: -
J: TRBJ2-7
CDR3: CASSLFYEQYF
DNA: TGTGCCAGCAGCCTTTTCTACGAGCAGTACTTC

V: TRBV5-1
D: TRBD1
size: few
J: TRBJ1-2
CDR3: CASSLEGQAGYGYTF
DNA: TGCGCCAGCAGCTTGGAGGGACAGGCGGGGTATGGCTACACCTTC

V: TRBV30
D: TRBD1
size: -
J: TRBJ2-3
CDR3: CAWSVRQGVGTDTQYF
DNA: TGTGCCTGGAGTGTACGGCAGGGGGTCGGCACAGATACGCAGTATTTT